The sequence of this T cell receptor beta chain was determined in a study of draining lymph node invasion in breast cancer (TCRdb year 2020). Turning to the overall study: Nodal metastasis was diagnosed by histology and cytokeratin immunohistochemistry and confirmed by EpCAM/CD45 flow cytometry. Across breast cancer tissues, a separate targeted assay used bulk TCR-beta CDR3 sequencing to compare sorted memory regulatory T cells with memory conventional CD4 T cells. Each patient contributed matched non-invaded and tumor-invaded tumor-draining lymph nodes plus the primary tumor, profiled for both Treg and Tconv subsets. Lymph nodes from five patients were covered by the separate targeted TCR sequencing, and for three of those patients the primary tumors were sequenced as well.

The library was prepared using bulk RNA-seq. The sample was run on an Illumina HiSeq 2500. As for how the authors treated the data: In the separate targeted TCR-seq dataset, CDR3 sequences were extracted from raw reads and quantified using MiXCR version 2.1.5 with default parameters. The separate targeted TCR-seq dataset defined each TCR-beta clone by its combination of V gene, J gene and CDR3 sequence. For the separate targeted TCR-seq dataset, clones with fewer than three counts were filtered out, after which only the 90% most strongly expressed clones in each sample were kept. In the separate targeted TCR-seq dataset, Treg-Tconv overlap was computed as shared clones divided by total Treg clones per tissue, times 100. TCRdb trimmed the raw reads at Q25, called clones with MiXCR and kept productive beta chains. Records with the same CDR3 protein are collapsed into one entry carrying the most frequent genes and DNA. Clone size and V and J calls follow TCRdb, not the original study. The sample table contains around 3,500 distinct CDR3 sequences; only one count was recorded for about 73% of them. The ten largest clones capture approximately 2% of the sample.

Results the study describes overall, beyond this receptor: TCRs shared between the Treg and Tconv subsets were viewed as suggestive of, but not proof of, a common clonal origin. The tumor top-100 clone tracking analysis could be carried out in only a couple of patients. Some of the top 100 tumor clones were detected in invaded and non-invaded nodes, suggesting recirculation between tumor and draining nodes. Within each tissue, roughly 13-22% of Treg TCRs were also found among Tconvs, a result interpreted as suggesting peripheral Treg induction. Whether Treg conversion occurred in a given organ or whether converted Tregs recirculated between nodes and tumor could not be resolved from the data. In the targeted TCR-seq data, Tregs appeared to be more clonally expanded than Tconvs in all tissues, and lower diversity was found for both subsets in tumor than in lymph nodes.

For memory conventional CD4 T cells, the sort was based on CD4+ CD45RA- CD25- cells. Whether a tumor-draining lymph node counted as invaded or non-invaded depended on the presence or absence of metastatic tumor cells. Before staining and sorting, T cells were pre-enriched using a Miltenyi Pan T Cell isolation kit. Immunohistochemistry for estrogen receptor, progesterone receptor, HER2 and Ki-67 was used to characterize the primary tumors. Fresh surgical tissue was processed within a few hours after surgery by being cut into small fragments. The tissue fragments were enzymatically digested with Liberase TL plus DNase for approximately 20 minutes and then passed through a 40-micrometer strainer. After DAPI live/dead staining, cells were sorted on a BD FACS Aria II at about 97-99% purity. Sorted cells were lysed in TCL buffer, and RNA was purified with a Norgen Single Cell RNA purification kit including DNase treatment.

As to this clonotype: Which antigen it targets is not known. No much larger clone is present one base from it, and per-base qualities are unavailable.

Trimming at the junction amounts to 4 bases on V and 6 bases on J, and the germline ends lie 16 bases apart. The germline V gene gives CDR1 as SGHRS and CDR2 as YFSETQ. The CDR3 covers 14 residues, taking in both the cysteine and the phenylalanine. Solely the CDR3 DNA is kept, with 42 bases framed from the first base. Input material: sorted memory CD4+ effector T cells from a lymph node. Explained via the paper, the cell subset or site label denotes: CD45RA-negative sorted CD4+ T cells (memory Tconv or effector/memory Treg). The receptor comes from a female donor with luminal breast cancer. The chain was built from TRBV5-1 and TRBJ1-1, with the D gene not clear enough to name. CDR3 reads: CASSPTLEGAEAFF. The DNA reads TGCGCCAGCAGCCCGACGTTGGAGGGAGCTGAAGCTTTCTTT.